Listed here are 21 T cell receptor beta chains from one sample, sequenced in a study of T cells expressing NK-cell markers. For each CDR3 protein, TCRdb gives one entry from its re-call of the 5' RACE reads, without DNA. The table lists approximately 550,000 distinct CDR3 sequences, with 3% to 4.5% in the top ten. The sample consisted of blood T cells: a sorted CD56 or NKG2C T cell subset, CD4+ or CD8+ T cells, or bulk PBMC T cells (not recorded which). The origin of the receptors is a man between 18 and 29 years old in good health.

J is TRBJ2-7 and V is TRBV29-1. Germline V gene sequence: CDR1 SQVTM, CDR2 ANQGSEA. The CDR3 runs 13 residues. CDR3: CSVGLRLNYEQYF.

This rearrangement joins TRBV4-1 to TRBJ2-1. Per germline, CDR1 MGHRA and CDR2 YSYEKL. The CDR3 has 12 residues. Here the CDR3 reads CASIGSHNEQFF.

J is TRBJ1-3 and V is TRBV21-1; the TCRdb D gene call, TRBD1, has no DNA to confirm it. TRBV21-1 is a recognized pseudogene. This CDR3 has 18 residues. The CDR3 protein is CASSNLEDRGRGGNTIYF.

V usage is TRBV7-9 and J usage is TRBJ2-5; with no DNA, the TCRdb D assignment of TRBD1 cannot be verified. CDR3 length: 15 amino acids. Germline V gives CDR1 SEHNR, CDR2 FQNEAQ (reference sequence). The CDR3 sequence: CASSSPKVGEETQYF.

The chain uses TRBV20-1 and TRBJ1-4; the D gene TCRdb calls, TRBD1, cannot be checked with no DNA. The germline gives CDR1 DFQATT, CDR2 SNEGSKA (reference sequence). The CDR3 contains 16 residues. Here the CDR3 reads CSARDPGTGLHEKLFF.

The chain carries TRBV27 and TRBJ1-1; TCRdb proposes TRBD1, but this gene call is untestable without DNA. In germline, CDR1 is MNHEY, CDR2 SMNVEV (reference sequence). This CDR3 has 15 residues. The chain's CDR3 is CASSLRNSLGTEAFF.

The chain uses TRBV10-1 and TRBJ2-2; TCRdb calls TRBD1, which cannot be checked without DNA. The germline CDR1 and CDR2 sequences are WNHNN and SYGVQD (reference sequence). The CDR3 consists of 14 residues. CDR3 in amino acids: CASSALGRAGELFF.

This rearrangement joins TRBV7-8 to TRBJ2-1; the TRBD2 assignment by TCRdb is unverifiable without DNA. The CDR3 is 18 amino acids. Germline lookup yields CDR1 SGHVS and CDR2 FQNEAQ. CDR3 region: CASSLARPGTSPYNEQFF.

The chain combines TRBV19 with TRBJ1-3. Per germline, CDR1 LNHDA and CDR2 SQIVND (reference sequence). The CDR3 is 16 amino acids. The chain's CDR3 is CASSMVLGTSGNTIYF.

The chain uses TRBV28 and TRBJ2-5. CDR1 is MDHEN and CDR2 is SYDVKM in the germline V gene. The CDR3 loop spans 14 amino acids. CDR3 sequence: CASSTGPTSETQYF.

The genes are TRBV12-3 or TRBV12-4 and TRBJ2-3; the D call from TCRdb, TRBD2, cannot be confirmed without DNA. The CDR3 has 16 amino acids. This CDR3 is CASSFFILAGADTQYF.

V gene TRBV20-1 combines with J gene TRBJ1-1; TCRdb gives TRBD1 as the D gene, but with no DNA this cannot be confirmed. Looked up from germline, CDR1 is DFQATT and CDR2 is SNEGSKA (reference sequence). This CDR3 is 13 amino acids long. The CDR3 region is CSAEQGARAEAFF.

This chain joins TRBV7-9 and TRBJ1-1; TCRdb's D call, TRBD1, is unchecked because there is no DNA. This CDR3 is 15 amino acids long. The germline V gene has CDR1 SEHNR and CDR2 FQNEAQ (reference sequence). CDR3 protein: CASSLPGRDETEAFF.

The chain joins TRBV5-1 to TRBJ2-7; absent DNA, TCRdb's TRBD1 call cannot be checked. CDR1 SGHRS and CDR2 YFSETQ come from the germline V gene. The CDR3 consists of 15 residues. CDR3 residues: CASSSMDRSTYEQYF.

The rearrangement uses TRBV20-1 and TRBJ1-5; lacking DNA, the TRBD1 call made by TCRdb goes unchecked. This CDR3 contains 13 residues. Germline V gene sequence: CDR1 DFQATT, CDR2 SNEGSKA (reference sequence). Here the CDR3 reads CSASIPGYQPQHF.

The chain combines TRBV29-1 with TRBJ2-2. This CDR3 is 11 amino acids long. From germline, CDR1 is SQVTM and CDR2 ANQGSEA. CDR3 residues: CSVTLTGELFF.

The V and J genes are TRBV20-1 and TRBJ1-1; TCRdb reports TRBD1, a call that lacks DNA to check it against. The CDR3 has 13 amino acids. The germline gives CDR1 DFQATT, CDR2 SNEGSKA (reference sequence). CDR3 sequence: CSAPRGVSTEAFF.

The chain carries TRBV15 and TRBJ2-3; the D call from TCRdb, TRBD2, cannot be confirmed without DNA. The CDR3 spans 14 residues. The germline CDR1 and CDR2 sequences are LNHNV and YYDKDF (reference sequence). The CDR3 region is CATSGEGPTDTQYF.

The V call is TRBV10-3, the J call TRBJ2-1; TCRdb's assignment of TRBD1 cannot be checked, as there is no DNA. Looked up from germline, CDR1 is ENHRY and CDR2 is SYGVKD. This CDR3 has 14 amino acids. CDR3 protein: CAISAGTVGGEQFF.

The chain recombines TRBV6-5 with TRBJ1-3. Germline V gene lookup returns CDR1 MNHEY and CDR2 SVGAGI. The CDR3 is 15 residues long. The CDR3: CASSYRRVAGNTIYF.

The rearrangement links TRBV5-1 to TRBJ2-1; TCRdb picks TRBD2, but there is no DNA to check that call. The germline CDR1 and CDR2 sequences are SGHRS and YFSETQ. CDR3 length: 12 amino acids. The CDR3 loop reads CASSLERAKQFF.